Below, 25 T cell receptor beta chains from the same sample are listed, as sequenced in a study of T cell responses to AZD1222 COVID-19 vaccine. Measured with immunoSEQ multiplex PCR; TCRdb has only the in-frame clones, and not every one. The top ten clones hold roughly 3.3% of a sample with roughly 100,000 clones, more than 75% of them seen once. This material consisted of peripheral blood, taken 28 days after the second dose of the MenACWY control vaccine. The receptors were sampled from an adult who received the MenACWY meningococcal vaccine as a control.

The chain is built from TRBV3-1 (or the pseudogene TRBV3-2) and TRBJ2-7; possible D gene TRBD1, 6 bases. Trimming left V 1 base short and J 10 bases short, with 11 bases between. Germline assignment: CDR1 LGHDT and CDR2 YNNKEL (reference sequence). The CDR3 consists of 12 residues. This chain's CDR3 is CASSQVGGGQYF. CDR3 sequence (DNA): TGTGCCAGCAGCCAAGTTGGGGGCGGACAGTACTTC.

This rearrangement joins TRBV29-1 to TRBJ1-5; D is possibly TRBD1 (6 bases). The V end was cut by 3 bases, the J end by 11 bases, with 17 bases between. The CDR3 is made up of 13 amino acids. Germline CDR1 reads SQVTM; CDR2 reads ANQGSEA. DNA for the CDR3: TGCAGCGTTGAGTATCAACAGGGCGCGGCCCAGCATTTT. Protein product: CSVEYQQGAAQHF.

This chain joins TRBV24-1 and TRBJ2-4; D is ambiguous. Per the germline V gene, CDR1 is KGHDR and CDR2 is SFDVKD. V was cut by 5 bases and J by 0 bases, with 13 bases left in between. This CDR3 contains 16 residues. The CDR3: CATSAPGELAKNIQYF. The CDR3 nucleotides are TGTGCCACCAGTGCTCCCGGAGAGTTAGCCAAAAACATTCAGTACTTC.

The rearrangement links TRBV2 to TRBJ1-2; TRBD1 is a possible D gene (6 bases). Germline V gives CDR1 SNHLY, CDR2 FYNNEI. Between the trimmed V and J ends, which lost 5 bases and 8 bases, there was a span of 15 bases. The CDR3 totals 13 residues. The chain's CDR3 is CASSLGGAGGYTF. CDR3 in DNA: TGTGCCAGCAGTTTAGGGGGGGCGGGAGGCTACACCTTC.

The rearrangement joins TRBV5-5 to TRBJ1-2; D remains ambiguous. CDR3 length: 13 amino acids. From germline, CDR1 is SGHKS and CDR2 YYEKEE (reference sequence). Between the trimmed V and J ends, which lost 1 base and 7 bases, there was a span of 11 bases. The CDR3 here is CASSLTPARGYTF. CDR3 sequence (DNA): TGTGCCAGCAGCTTGACACCGGCGCGTGGCTACACCTTC.

The chain combines TRBV28 with TRBJ2-2, with 9 nucleotides matching TRBD2. The germline gives CDR1 MDHEN, CDR2 SYDVKM. The CDR3 extends over 15 amino acids. Trimming removed 6 bases from V and 3 bases from J; junction bases left unmatched: 5. The CDR3 DNA follows: TGTGCCAGCAGCTCTAGCGGGGATTACACCGGGGAGCTGTTTTTT. Translating it yields CASSSSGDYTGELFF.

This chain joins TRBV5-4 and TRBJ1-2; D is unclear. CDR3 length: 14 residues. In germline, CDR1 is SGHNT, CDR2 YYREEE (reference sequence). The V gene lost 0 bases and the J gene lost 2 bases, with 8 bases spanning the gap. CDR3: CASSLAPLNYGYTF. The CDR3 region has the DNA TGTGCCAGCAGCTTGGCGCCCTTAAACTATGGCTACACCTTC.

The CDR3 loop is CASSLELSGQNTEAFF. In DNA, the CDR3 is TGTGCCAGCAGCTTGGAGTTGTCAGGGCAGAACACTGAAGCTTTCTTT. The genes are TRBV5-6 and TRBJ1-1, with D possibly TRBD1 on 5 matching bases. This CDR3 region has 16 residues. CDR1 is SGHDT, CDR2 YYEEEE, per germline. The V end was cut by 0 bases, the J end by 1 base, with 13 bases between.

This clone was counted a single time. This chain connects TRBV5-1 to TRBJ2-7, with TRBD1 matching 9 bases. Germline loops: CDR1 SGHRS, CDR2 YFSETQ. The junction had 4 bases not matched to a gene; V was cut back by 4 bases and J by 2 bases. The CDR3 runs 14 residues. The CDR3 DNA follows: TGCGCCAGCAGCCCCGGGACAGGGCCCTACGAGCAGTACTTC. Protein sequence: CASSPGTGPYEQYF. Combining the CDR3 with reference TRBV5-1 and TRBJ2-7 gives the whole variable domain KAGVTQTPRYLIKTRGQQVTLSCSPISGHRSVSWYQQTPGQGLQFLFEYFSETQRNKGNFPGRFSGRQFSNSRSEMNVSTLELGDSALYLCASSPGTGPYEQYFGPGTRLTVT.

The chain combines TRBV7-2 with TRBJ2-7; TRBD1 might be the D (6 bases). The germline V gene has CDR1 SGHTA and CDR2 FQGNSA. CDR3 length equals 14 residues. The V gene lost 4 bases and the J gene lost 1 base, with 11 bases spanning the gap. CDR3 in amino acids: CASSSGQPSYEQYF. The CDR3 bases are TGTGCCAGCAGCTCTGGACAGCCTTCCTACGAGCAGTACTTC.

The chain employs TRBV30 and TRBJ2-5; no reliable D call. The V end lost 2 bases, the J end lost 2 bases, and 3 bases lay between the germline ends. The CDR3 length is 11 residues. Per germline, CDR1 GTSNPN and CDR2 SVGIG (reference sequence). DNA of the CDR3: TGTGCCTGGAGTCCACAAGAGACCCAGTACTTC. Encoded protein: CAWSPQETQYF.

The rearrangement joins TRBV15 to TRBJ1-2; 7 nucleotides agree with TRBD1. The CDR3 has 14 residues. Per germline, CDR1 LNHNV and CDR2 YYDKDF (reference sequence). The V gene end was trimmed by 3 bases and the J gene end by 8 bases; junction bases not matched to a gene: 9. CDR3 bases: TGTGCCACCAGCAGTCGGACAGGAATTACGGGCTACACCTTC. Translated, it gives CATSSRTGITGYTF.

The count of this clone is one. The chain uses TRBV11-2 and TRBJ2-1, with TRBD1 identical over 7 bases. The CDR3 has 15 residues. With V trimmed by 5 bases and J by 5 bases, 9 bases remained unmatched. Germline CDR1 is SGHAT and CDR2 is FQNNGV. The CDR3 region is CASSTMDRLNNEQFF. For the CDR3, the DNA is TGTGCCAGCAGCACTATGGACAGGTTAAACAATGAGCAGTTCTTC.

The V call is TRBV18, the J call TRBJ2-7; D is tentatively TRBD1 or TRBD2 (6 bases each). Trimming cost V 4 bases and J 0 bases, with 13 bases left between them. The CDR3 is 15 residues long. From germline, CDR1 is KGHSH and CDR2 LQKENI. Here the CDR3 reads CASSRAKGGSYEQYF. In DNA form, the CDR3 reads TGTGCCAGCTCACGGGCGAAGGGGGGCTCCTACGAGCAGTACTTC.

This chain connects TRBV5-1 to TRBJ2-7; TRBD2 matches 9 bases. Germline lookup yields CDR1 SGHRS and CDR2 YFSETQ. The CDR3 runs 15 residues. V trimming: 2 bases; J trimming: 2 bases; junction bases outside the gene matches: 5. The CDR3 here is CASSFFAGGPYEQYF. The CDR3 bases are TGCGCCAGCAGCTTCTTTGCGGGGGGGCCCTACGAGCAGTACTTC.

The chain uses TRBV7-2 and TRBJ2-1, with no clear D. V was trimmed by 6 bases and J by 8 bases, leaving 11 bases between them. Germline CDR1 SGHTA, CDR2 FQGNSA. There are 12 residues in the CDR3. The CDR3 bases are TGTGCCAGCAGTCAGCTTAGGGATGAGCAGTTCTTC. Encoded protein: CASSQLRDEQFF.

CDR3 amino acids: CASSLTLPGQGRNEQFF. The CDR3 DNA is TGTGCCAGCAGCCTCACGCTTCCCGGACAGGGCAGGAATGAGCAGTTCTTC. V gene TRBV7-8 combines with J gene TRBJ2-1; 8 bases align to TRBD1. V dropped 5 bases and J dropped 7; count of bases not matched to a gene: 16. The germline gives CDR1 SGHVS, CDR2 FQNEAQ. The CDR3 has 17 residues.

The chain combines TRBV28 with TRBJ1-5, with 9 bases identical to TRBD1. CDR3 length: 15 residues. The V gene end was trimmed by 4 bases and the J gene end by 2 bases; junction bases not matched to a gene: 3. Germline V gene sequence: CDR1 MDHEN, CDR2 SYDVKM. The CDR3 reads CASSSWTGGNQPQHF. CDR3 sequence (DNA): TGTGCCAGCAGTTCTTGGACAGGGGGCAATCAGCCCCAGCATTTT.

The chain is built from TRBV27 and TRBJ1-4; D remains ambiguous. The CDR3 runs 14 residues. The germline CDR1 and CDR2 sequences are MNHEY and SMNVEV (reference sequence). The V end lost 2 bases, the J end lost 4 bases, and 8 bases lay between the germline ends. CDR3 bases: TGTGCCAGCAGTTTAGGGCGGAATAATGAAAAACTGTTTTTT. Translating gives CASSLGRNNEKLFF.

The chain uses TRBV7-2 and TRBJ1-2, with D hard to call. V lost 2 bases to trimming and J lost 2 bases, with 12 bases between them. This CDR3 has 15 amino acids. Germline-derived CDR1 and CDR2 are SGHTA and FQGNSA. CDR3 DNA: TGTGCCAGCAGCTTACGGAATCCGCTAAACTATGGCTACACCTTC. Amino acids: CASSLRNPLNYGYTF.

The V gene is TRBV25-1, the J gene TRBJ2-7, with a weak D call TRBD1 (5 bases). The germline V gene encodes CDR1 MGHDK and CDR2 SYGVNS. Trimming stripped 1 base from V and 0 bases from J, with 7 bases between. The CDR3 runs 14 residues. DNA for the CDR3: TGTGCCAGCAGTGAATGGGGCAGCTCCTACGAGCAGTACTTC. Translation gives CASSEWGSSYEQYF.

The rearrangement joins TRBV7-2 to TRBJ2-7, with D possibly matching TRBD2 (6 bases). Germline V lookup: CDR1 SGHTA, CDR2 FQGNSA. CDR3 length equals 13 residues. Trimming took off 5 bases at V and 6 bases at J, with 14 bases between the two ends. The CDR3 DNA reads as TGTGCCAGCAGCCAATCCCCGGGGGTCGAGCAGTACTTC. Translating gives CASSQSPGVEQYF.

J is TRBJ2-7 and V is TRBV6-5, with 9 positions matching TRBD1. The germline V gene encodes CDR1 MNHEY and CDR2 SVGAGI. The CDR3 consists of 14 residues. The V gene end was trimmed by 3 bases and the J gene end by 7 bases; junction bases not matched to a gene: 7. CDR3 sequence (DNA): TGTGCCAGCAGTTATGGACAGGGGCTCGGTGAGCAGTACTTC. Translation gives CASSYGQGLGEQYF.

The J gene is TRBJ1-2, the V gene TRBV2; 8 nucleotides match TRBD1. In germline, CDR1 is SNHLY, CDR2 FYNNEI. Trimming took 1 base from V and 8 from J; bases not matched to a gene: 15. The CDR3 consists of 17 residues. CDR3 sequence (DNA): TGTGCCAGCAGTGAAGGATTGGGGACAGGATCCTTTGAAGGCTACACCTTC. Translation: CASSEGLGTGSFEGYTF.

The chain uses TRBV5-1 and TRBJ2-5, with TRBD2 as a possible D gene (6 bases). CDR1 is SGHRS and CDR2 is YFSETQ in the germline V gene. V lost 2 bases, J lost 1 base, and 9 bases lay in between. The CDR3 contains 14 residues. The CDR3 DNA is TGCGCCAGCAGCTTTGGAGGGCCCCAAGAGACCCAGTACTTC. Encoded protein: CASSFGGPQETQYF.